This T cell receptor (beta chain) was profiled in a study of blood T cells in healthy people across ages. This CDR3 spans 14 amino acids. In regard to this clonotype: Its antigen remains unknown.

General study points: Comparison with aged donors showed that long-lived donors had more naive CD4+ cells and higher diversity.

A J-beta primer mix and a sample-barcoded 5' primer were used in a second PCR of about 7 to 12 cycles. TCRdb itself ran the 5' RACE reads through MiXCR, one entry per CDR3 protein. The sample carries 760,000 or so distinct CDR3 sequences, approximately 25% recorded once. These data also formed part of another study, on T cells of mothers and their children. From that report: Inherited differences only slightly affect thymic shaping of TCR recombination output.

The chain is built from TRBV21-1 and TRBJ1-2. TRBV21-1 has pseudogene status. The sequenced material came from blood. This receptor was taken from a boy aged 5-17 years in good health. The CDR3: CASSTQGPENGYTF. The CDR3 nucleotides are TGTGCCAGCAGCACCCAGGGACCAGAGAATGGCTACACCTTC.